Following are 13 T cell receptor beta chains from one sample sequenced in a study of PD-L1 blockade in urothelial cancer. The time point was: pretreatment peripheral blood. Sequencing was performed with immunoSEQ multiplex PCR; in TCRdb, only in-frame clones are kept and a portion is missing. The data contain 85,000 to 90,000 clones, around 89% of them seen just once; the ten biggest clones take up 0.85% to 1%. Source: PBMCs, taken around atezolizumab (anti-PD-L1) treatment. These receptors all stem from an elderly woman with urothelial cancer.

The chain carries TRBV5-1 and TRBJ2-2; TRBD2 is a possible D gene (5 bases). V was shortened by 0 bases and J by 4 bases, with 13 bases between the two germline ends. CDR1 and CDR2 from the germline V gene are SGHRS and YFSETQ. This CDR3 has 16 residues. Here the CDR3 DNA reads TGCGCCAGCAGCTTGGTGGCGGGCGAGGCCACCGGGGAGCTGTTTTTT. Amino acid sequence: CASSLVAGEATGELFF. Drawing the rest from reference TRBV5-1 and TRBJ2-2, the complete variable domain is KAGVTQTPRYLIKTRGQQVTLSCSPISGHRSVSWYQQTPGQGLQFLFEYFSETQRNKGNFPGRFSGRQFSNSRSEMNVSTLELGDSALYLCASSLVAGEATGELFFGEGSRLTVL.

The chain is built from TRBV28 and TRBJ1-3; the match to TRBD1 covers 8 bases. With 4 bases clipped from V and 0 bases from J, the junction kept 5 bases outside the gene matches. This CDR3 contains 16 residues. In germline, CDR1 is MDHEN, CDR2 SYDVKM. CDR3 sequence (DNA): TGTGCCAGCAGTTCCGGACAGGGCAGCTCTGGAAACACCATATATTTT. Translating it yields CASSSGQGSSGNTIYF.

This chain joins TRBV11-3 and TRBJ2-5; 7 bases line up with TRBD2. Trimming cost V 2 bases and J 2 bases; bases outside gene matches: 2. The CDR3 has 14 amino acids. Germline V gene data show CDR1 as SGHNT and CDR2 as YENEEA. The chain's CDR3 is CASSLSGVQETQYF. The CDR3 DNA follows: TGTGCCAGCAGCTTAAGCGGGGTACAAGAGACCCAGTACTTC.

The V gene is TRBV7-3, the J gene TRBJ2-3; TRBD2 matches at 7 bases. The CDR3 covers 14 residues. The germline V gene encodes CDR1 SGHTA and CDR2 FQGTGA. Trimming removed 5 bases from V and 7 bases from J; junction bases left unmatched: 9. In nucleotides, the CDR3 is TGTGCCAGCAGCCCATCCGGGGGGTCCCATACGCAGTATTTT. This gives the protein CASSPSGGSHTQYF.

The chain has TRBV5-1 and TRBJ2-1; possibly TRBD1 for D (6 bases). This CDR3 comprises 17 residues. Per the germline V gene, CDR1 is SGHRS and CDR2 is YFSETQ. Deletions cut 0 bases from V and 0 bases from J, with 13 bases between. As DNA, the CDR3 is TGCGCCAGCAGCTTGGTCGGAGGACAGAGCTCCTACAATGAGCAGTTCTTC. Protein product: CASSLVGGQSSYNEQFF. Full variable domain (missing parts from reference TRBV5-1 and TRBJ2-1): KAGVTQTPRYLIKTRGQQVTLSCSPISGHRSVSWYQQTPGQGLQFLFEYFSETQRNKGNFPGRFSGRQFSNSRSEMNVSTLELGDSALYLCASSLVGGQSSYNEQFFGPGTRLTVL.

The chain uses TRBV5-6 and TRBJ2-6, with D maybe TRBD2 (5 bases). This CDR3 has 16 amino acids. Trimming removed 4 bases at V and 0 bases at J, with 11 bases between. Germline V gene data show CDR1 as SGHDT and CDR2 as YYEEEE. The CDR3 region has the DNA TGTGCCAGCAGCCTGGACGGGAACTCTGGGGCCAACGTCCTGACTTTC. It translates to CASSLDGNSGANVLTF.

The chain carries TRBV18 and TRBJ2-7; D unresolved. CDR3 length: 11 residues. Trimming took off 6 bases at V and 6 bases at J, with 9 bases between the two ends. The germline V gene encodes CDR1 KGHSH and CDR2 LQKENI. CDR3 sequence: CASSLPPEQYF. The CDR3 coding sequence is TGTGCCAGCTCCCTCCCCCCCGAGCAGTACTTC.

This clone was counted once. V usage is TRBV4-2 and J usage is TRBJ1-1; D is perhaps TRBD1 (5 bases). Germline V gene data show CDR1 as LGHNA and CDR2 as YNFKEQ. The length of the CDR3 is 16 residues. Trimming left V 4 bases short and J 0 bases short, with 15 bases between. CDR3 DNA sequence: TGTGCCAGCAGCCCAAGTGGGGGGAGCATGAACACTGAAGCTTTCTTT. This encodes CASSPSGGSMNTEAFF.

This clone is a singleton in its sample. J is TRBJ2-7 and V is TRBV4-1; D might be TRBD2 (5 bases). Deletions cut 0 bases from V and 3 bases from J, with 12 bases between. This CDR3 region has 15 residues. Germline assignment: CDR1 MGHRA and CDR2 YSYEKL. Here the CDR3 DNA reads TGCGCCAGCAGCCAAGATCTCGGCGGGTACTACGAGCAGTACTTC. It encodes CASSQDLGGYYEQYF.

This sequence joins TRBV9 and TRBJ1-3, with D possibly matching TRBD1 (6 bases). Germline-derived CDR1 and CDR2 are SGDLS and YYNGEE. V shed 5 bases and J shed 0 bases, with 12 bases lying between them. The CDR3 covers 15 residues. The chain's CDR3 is CASRGGGGSGNTIYF. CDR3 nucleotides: TGTGCCAGCAGGGGGGGAGGGGGCTCTGGAAACACCATATATTTT.

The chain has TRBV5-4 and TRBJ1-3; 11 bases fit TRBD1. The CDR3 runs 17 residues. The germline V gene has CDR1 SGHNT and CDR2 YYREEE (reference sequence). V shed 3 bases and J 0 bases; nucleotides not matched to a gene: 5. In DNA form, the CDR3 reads TGTGCCAGCAGCTCCGGGACAGGGGGATTCTCTGGAAACACCATATATTTT. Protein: CASSSGTGGFSGNTIYF.

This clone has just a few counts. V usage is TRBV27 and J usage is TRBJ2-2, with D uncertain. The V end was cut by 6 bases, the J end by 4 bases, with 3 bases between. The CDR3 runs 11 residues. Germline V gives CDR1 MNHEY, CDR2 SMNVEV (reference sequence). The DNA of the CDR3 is TGTGCCAGCAGACTCACCGGGGAGCTGTTTTTT. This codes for CASRLTGELFF.

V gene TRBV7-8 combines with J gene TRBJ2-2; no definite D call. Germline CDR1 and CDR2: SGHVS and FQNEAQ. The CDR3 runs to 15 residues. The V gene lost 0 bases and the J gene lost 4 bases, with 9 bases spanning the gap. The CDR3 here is CASSLALQPTGELFF. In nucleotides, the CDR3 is TGTGCCAGCAGCTTAGCGCTACAGCCCACCGGGGAGCTGTTTTTT.